These T cell receptor beta chains were read from a single sample in a study of cytotoxic CD8 clonotypes in ibrutinib-treated CLL. Here immunoSEQ multiplex PCR was the method, and the copy in TCRdb shows in-frame clones only, minus some. The table shows just under 70,000 clones, with 68% occurring only once. The starting material was PBMCs, obtained after 12 months of ibrutinib treatment. These receptors were obtained from a human donor with chronic lymphocytic leukemia. The CDR3 runs from the conserved cysteine through the conserved F or W. The D gene is left open where the match is weak. Size is stated for part of the rows, as once, few or many counts, or as a class when the clone is expanded.

clone size: few; J gene: TRBJ2-2; D gene: TRBD1; V gene: TRBV28; CDR3 protein: CASTKAGTGGSGELFF; CDR3 DNA: TGTGCCAGCACCAAAGCCGGGACAGGGGGCTCCGGGGAGCTGTTTTTT
clone size: once; J gene: TRBJ1-1; D gene: -; V gene: TRBV7-7; CDR3 protein: CASSLDQNTEAFF; CDR3 DNA: TGTGCCAGCAGCCTGGACCAGAACACTGAAGCTTTCTTT
clone size: -; J gene: TRBJ1-3; D gene: TRBD1; V gene: TRBV2; CDR3 protein: CASRTDRTSGNTIYF; CDR3 DNA: TGTGCCAGCAGAACGGACAGGACCTCTGGAAACACCATATATTTT
clone size: -; J gene: TRBJ1-6; D gene: -; V gene: TRBV5-1; CDR3 protein: CASSWSGIGDSPLHF; CDR3 DNA: TGCGCCAGCAGCTGGTCGGGGATCGGTGATTCACCCCTCCACTTT
clone size: -; J gene: TRBJ1-5; D gene: TRBD1; V gene: TRBV7-3; CDR3 protein: CASSLQGAGSQPQHF; CDR3 DNA: TGTGCCAGCAGTCTACAGGGGGCCGGATCTCAGCCCCAGCATTTT
clone size: -; J gene: TRBJ1-4; D gene: TRBD1; V gene: TRBV5-1; CDR3 protein: CASSVGTGGEKLFF; CDR3 DNA: TGCGCCAGCAGCGTAGGGACAGGGGGTGAAAAACTGTTTTTT
clone size: -; J gene: TRBJ2-5; D gene: -; V gene: TRBV5-6; CDR3 protein: CASSLSGVGQETQYF; CDR3 DNA: TGTGCCAGCAGCTTGTCCGGGGTCGGGCAAGAGACCCAGTACTTC
clone size: once; J gene: TRBJ1-2; D gene: -; V gene: TRBV7-2; CDR3 protein: CASSLSITGRVQGYTF; CDR3 DNA: TGTGCCAGCAGCTTATCTATCACTGGCAGGGTCCAAGGCTACACCTTC
clone size: -; J gene: TRBJ2-6; D gene: -; V gene: TRBV5-1; CDR3 protein: CASRIGDSGANVLTF; CDR3 DNA: TGCGCCAGCAGGATCGGGGACTCTGGGGCCAACGTCCTGACTTTC
clone size: few; J gene: TRBJ1-5; D gene: TRBD1; V gene: TRBV2; CDR3 protein: CASSEQGAGQPQHF; CDR3 DNA: TGTGCCAGCAGTGAACAGGGGGCAGGTCAGCCCCAGCATTTT
clone size: -; J gene: TRBJ2-1; D gene: -; V gene: TRBV2; CDR3 protein: CASSSDDWNEQFF; CDR3 DNA: TGTGCCAGCAGTTCAGATGACTGGAATGAGCAGTTCTTC
clone size: -; J gene: TRBJ1-1; D gene: -; V gene: TRBV4-3; CDR3 protein: CASSQDRETRAFF; CDR3 DNA: TGCGCCAGCAGCCAAGATCGGGAGACAAGAGCTTTCTTT
clone size: -; J gene: TRBJ2-5; D gene: -; V gene: TRBV4-3; CDR3 protein: CASSQGVGRGGETQYF; CDR3 DNA: TGCGCCAGCAGCCAAGGGGTCGGCAGGGGGGGAGAGACCCAGTACTTC
clone size: once; J gene: TRBJ2-2; D gene: TRBD2; V gene: TRBV7-9; CDR3 protein: CASSLDPGLAGARPGELFF; CDR3 DNA: TGTGCCAGCAGCTTGGACCCGGGACTAGCGGGGGCCCGACCCGGGGAGCTGTTTTTT
clone size: few; J gene: TRBJ1-1; D gene: TRBD1; V gene: TRBV19; CDR3 protein: CASSINRGDTEAFF; CDR3 DNA: TGTGCCAGTAGTATTAACAGGGGGGACACTGAAGCTTTCTTT
clone size: -; J gene: TRBJ1-1; D gene: -; V gene: TRBV21-1; CDR3 protein: CASSTPGHANTEAFF; CDR3 DNA: TGTGCCAGCAGCACCCCGGGACACGCGAACACTGAAGCTTTCTTT
clone size: -; J gene: TRBJ1-5; D gene: -; V gene: TRBV19; CDR3 protein: CASSPQYRNQPQHF; CDR3 DNA: TGTGCCAGTAGCCCCCAGTACAGAAATCAGCCCCAGCATTTT
clone size: -; J gene: TRBJ2-2; D gene: -; V gene: TRBV11-3; CDR3 protein: CASSLTYTGELFF; CDR3 DNA: TGTGCCAGCAGCTTAACATACACCGGGGAGCTGTTTTTT
clone size: -; J gene: TRBJ2-7; D gene: -; V gene: TRBV6-5; CDR3 protein: CASSYGGAQTYEQYF; CDR3 DNA: TGTGCCAGCAGTTACGGGGGGGCACAGACCTACGAGCAGTACTTC
clone size: -; J gene: TRBJ2-7; D gene: -; V gene: TRBV7-9; CDR3 protein: CASSFLGYEQYF; CDR3 DNA: TGTGCCAGCAGCTTTCTGGGGTACGAGCAGTACTTC
clone size: -; J gene: TRBJ2-1; D gene: -; V gene: TRBV6-5; CDR3 protein: CASSHTSSSYNEQFF; CDR3 DNA: TGTGCCAGCAGCCACACTAGCAGCTCCTACAATGAGCAGTTCTTC
clone size: once; J gene: TRBJ1-2; D gene: -; V gene: TRBV2; CDR3 protein: CASRADYGYTF; CDR3 DNA: TGTGCCAGCAGGGCAGACTATGGCTACACCTTC
clone size: -; J gene: TRBJ2-1; D gene: TRBD1; V gene: TRBV5-1; CDR3 protein: CASSQGQPRLYNEQFF; CDR3 DNA: TGCGCCAGCAGCCAGGGACAGCCAAGACTCTACAATGAGCAGTTCTTC
clone size: -; J gene: TRBJ1-1; D gene: -; V gene: TRBV5-6; CDR3 protein: CASSLGGGDTEAFF; CDR3 DNA: TGTGCCAGCAGCTTGGGAGGCGGGGACACTGAAGCTTTCTTT
clone size: -; J gene: TRBJ1-6; D gene: TRBD1; V gene: TRBV11-2; CDR3 protein: CATHRDSNSPLHF; CDR3 DNA: TGTGCCACCCATCGGGACAGTAATTCACCCCTCCACTTT
clone size: -; J gene: TRBJ1-2; D gene: -; V gene: TRBV19; CDR3 protein: CASSARDRNYGYTF; CDR3 DNA: TGTGCCAGTAGTGCCCGAGACAGGAACTATGGCTACACCTTC
clone size: -; J gene: TRBJ1-1; D gene: -; V gene: TRBV11-1; CDR3 protein: CASSFLEGTEAFF; CDR3 DNA: TGTGCCAGCAGCTTTCTTGAAGGAACTGAAGCTTTCTTT
clone size: few; J gene: TRBJ1-4; D gene: -; V gene: TRBV5-1; CDR3 protein: CASSLRQDNEKLFF; CDR3 DNA: TGCGCCAGCAGCTTGCGACAGGATAATGAAAAACTGTTTTTT
clone size: -; J gene: TRBJ2-3; D gene: -; V gene: TRBV4-3; CDR3 protein: CASSQDGGGRGDTQYF; CDR3 DNA: TGCGCCAGCAGCCAAGATGGGGGTGGCAGGGGTGATACGCAGTATTTT
clone size: -; J gene: TRBJ2-5; D gene: -; V gene: TRBV18; CDR3 protein: CASSPGAGRETQYF; CDR3 DNA: TGTGCCAGCTCACCAGGGGCAGGGCGAGAGACCCAGTACTTC
clone size: -; J gene: TRBJ1-2; D gene: TRBD1; V gene: TRBV10-3; CDR3 protein: CATLQGGGYTF; CDR3 DNA: TGTGCCACCCTTCAGGGGGGTGGCTACACCTTC
clone size: few; J gene: TRBJ2-3; D gene: TRBD1; V gene: TRBV5-1; CDR3 protein: CASSLEGTGTYTQYF; CDR3 DNA: TGCGCCAGCAGCTTGGAAGGGACAGGGACCTATACGCAGTATTTT
clone size: -; J gene: TRBJ1-6; D gene: TRBD1; V gene: TRBV7-2; CDR3 protein: CASSSGTGYNSPLHF; CDR3 DNA: TGTGCCAGCAGCTCGGGGACAGGGTACAATTCACCCCTCCACTTT
clone size: -; J gene: TRBJ2-2; D gene: TRBD2; V gene: TRBV13; CDR3 protein: CASSHRLAGEGELFF; CDR3 DNA: TGTGCCAGCAGCCACCGACTAGCGGGGGAAGGGGAGCTGTTTTTT
clone size: -; J gene: TRBJ1-6; D gene: -; V gene: TRBV10-3; CDR3 protein: CAISAIRGRSYNSPLHF; CDR3 DNA: TGTGCCATCAGTGCGATCAGGGGTCGGTCCTATAATTCACCCCTCCACTTT
clone size: few; J gene: TRBJ1-1; D gene: -; V gene: TRBV19; CDR3 protein: CASSKGTGDKAFF; CDR3 DNA: TGTGCCAGTAGTAAGGGGACTGGGGATAAAGCTTTCTTT
clone size: -; J gene: TRBJ1-2; D gene: -; V gene: TRBV4-3; CDR3 protein: CASSQAEAANYGYTF; CDR3 DNA: TGCGCCAGCAGCCAAGCGGAGGCAGCTAACTATGGCTACACCTTC
clone size: -; J gene: TRBJ1-2; D gene: -; V gene: TRBV11-2; CDR3 protein: CASSLAGRGYTF; CDR3 DNA: TGTGCCAGCAGCTTAGCAGGGAGAGGCTACACCTTC
clone size: -; J gene: TRBJ2-3; D gene: TRBD1; V gene: TRBV19; CDR3 protein: CASSIGTRTGTWDTQYF; CDR3 DNA: TGTGCCAGTAGTATAGGGACCCGGACAGGGACGTGGGATACGCAGTATTTT
clone size: few; J gene: TRBJ1-1; D gene: -; V gene: TRBV5-6; CDR3 protein: CASSLFLGVKNTEAFF; CDR3 DNA: TGTGCCAGCAGCTTATTCTTAGGGGTAAAGAACACTGAAGCTTTCTTT
clone size: -; J gene: TRBJ1-2; D gene: -; V gene: TRBV28; CDR3 protein: CASSYARAGVNYGYTF; CDR3 DNA: TGTGCCAGCAGTTACGCCCGGGCAGGGGTTAACTATGGCTACACCTTC
clone size: -; J gene: TRBJ1-3; D gene: -; V gene: TRBV18; CDR3 protein: CASSPRGNTIYF; CDR3 DNA: TGTGCCAGCTCACCCCGAGGAAACACCATATATTTT
clone size: -; J gene: TRBJ2-7; D gene: TRBD1; V gene: TRBV5-6; CDR3 protein: CASSPIDRATYEQYF; CDR3 DNA: TGTGCCAGCAGCCCAATTGACAGGGCGACCTACGAGCAGTACTTC